A single sample gave rise to the 5 T cell receptor beta chains below, sequenced in a study of response to subunit inactivated influenza vaccine. TCRdb fed the RT-PCR reads into MiXCR, producing one record per CDR3 protein. The sample has fewer than 750,000 distinct CDR3 sequences; around 15% are singletons. The sample here was PBMCs from blood, taken 12 days after vaccination. Source of these receptors: a middle-aged man who received an inactivated influenza vaccine.

This clonotype has just a few counts. V and J are TRBV12-3 or TRBV12-4 and TRBJ2-7; the match to TRBD2 covers 10 bases. The CDR3 is 14 amino acids. Germline trimming cut 6 bases from V and 2 bases from J; bases unmatched to any gene: 4. The CDR3 DNA is TGTGCCAGCAGCCACAGCGGGAGGGCCTACGAGCAGTACTTC. The encoded protein is CASSHSGRAYEQYF.

Only a few counts were recorded for this clonotype. The gene calls are TRBV5-1 and TRBJ2-3; 13 bases align to TRBD2. The CDR3 has 19 residues. With 0 bases clipped from V and 0 bases from J, the junction kept 7 bases outside the gene matches. Germline V gives CDR1 SGHRS, CDR2 YFSETQ. DNA for the CDR3: TGCGCCAGCAGCTTGGGACTAGCGGGAGGCCTTTCTAGCACAGATACGCAGTATTTT. Translation: CASSLGLAGGLSSTDTQYF. Full variable domain (rest looked up from reference TRBV5-1 and TRBJ2-3): KAGVTQTPRYLIKTRGQQVTLSCSPISGHRSVSWYQQTPGQGLQFLFEYFSETQRNKGNFPGRFSGRQFSNSRSEMNVSTLELGDSALYLCASSLGLAGGLSSTDTQYFGPGTRLTVL.

This clonotype was counted a few times. The gene calls are TRBV12-3 or TRBV12-4 and TRBJ2-4; D may be TRBD1 or TRBD2 (5 bases each). The V and J ends lost 9 bases and 13 bases respectively, with 19 bases between them. This CDR3 has 12 amino acids. The CDR3 reads CASGGRQGTQYF. The CDR3 coding sequence is TGTGCCAGTGGGGGTAGGCAGGGAACCCAGTACTTC.

The genes are TRBV6-1 and TRBJ2-7, with a weak D call TRBD1 (6 bases). Trimming removed 2 bases at V and 0 bases at J, with 8 bases between. This CDR3 is built from 14 residues. Germline lookup yields CDR1 MNHNS and CDR2 SASEGT. The CDR3 bases are TGTGCCAGCAGTGAAACAGGGATCTCCTACGAGCAGTACTTC. Translated: CASSETGISYEQYF.

In regard to this clonotype: The CDR3 does not end in the conserved phenylalanine or tryptophan, so this is likely a read error. V and J are TRBV11-3 and TRBJ2-7, with D perhaps TRBD1 or TRBD2 (5 bases each). The CDR3 spans 14 residues. V gave up 5 bases and J gave up 6 bases, with 17 bases separating them. CDR1 is SGHNT and CDR2 is YENEEA in the germline V gene. The CDR3 bases are TGTGCCAGCAGCCCCCGGGGCCTCTGCTTCGAGCAGTACATG. Residues: CASSPRGLCFEQYM.